These 18 T cell receptor beta chains were sequenced from one sample in a study of Graves' ophthalmopathy and Graves' hyperthyroidism. Amplification of TCR beta CDR3 regions used RNA transcripts. Amplification began with first-round RT-PCR using HTBI primers, then second-round multiplex PCR was performed. TCRdb re-analysed the multiplex PCR reads in MiXCR, keeping a single row per CDR3 protein. The repertoire holds hundreds of thousands of distinct CDR3 sequences, with around 15% as singletons. The sample was blood. All receptors derive from a woman aged 25-40 years with Graves' ophthalmopathy.

This clonotype was detected ten times or more. The chain uses TRBV20-1 and TRBJ2-7; TRBD2 might be the D (5 bases). Trimming stripped 5 bases from V and 9 bases from J, with 23 bases between. This CDR3 has 14 amino acids. In germline, CDR1 is DFQATT, CDR2 SNEGSKA (reference sequence). As DNA, the CDR3 is TGCAGTGCTGGAGGATTGTCCCCGTCCTTCGTGCAGTACTTC. Its protein is CSAGGLSPSFVQYF.

This clonotype was detected ten times or more. The chain links TRBV19 to TRBJ1-1; TRBD1 matches at 7 bases. J was trimmed by 7 bases and V by 7 bases; bases with no gene match: 9. CDR1 and CDR2 (germline): LNHDA, SQIVND (reference sequence). The CDR3 spans 13 residues. CDR3 bases: TGTGCCAGTACTCCGACAGGGATGGGTGAAGCTTTCTTT. Protein product: CASTPTGMGEAFF.

The CDR3 is CSAIIWSLEHPGTQYF. The CDR3 coding sequence is TGCAGTGCTATAATATGGAGTCTAGAACACCCCGGGACCCAGTACTTC. V is TRBV20-1 and J is TRBJ2-5; no clear D gene. Trimming stripped 4 bases from V and 7 bases from J, with 25 bases between. The germline V gene has CDR1 DFQATT and CDR2 SNEGSKA (reference sequence). The CDR3 runs to 16 residues.

This clonotype occurred many times. V is TRBV19 and J is TRBJ2-5; 10 bases map to TRBD1. CDR3 length: 16 residues. CDR1 is LNHDA, CDR2 SQIVND, per germline (reference sequence). The J segment lost 5 bases and the V segment lost 3 bases, leaving 9 bases of the junction unmatched. CDR3 residues: CASSIKPTGGAETQYF. CDR3 nucleotide sequence: TGTGCCAGTAGTATTAAACCGACAGGGGGCGCGGAGACCCAGTACTTC.

This clonotype occurred many times. The chain has TRBV12-3 or TRBV12-4 and TRBJ2-7, with D tentatively TRBD1 or TRBD2 (5 bases each). The CDR3 has 14 amino acids. V lost 1 base and J 4 bases, leaving 11 bases between the germline ends. DNA of the CDR3: TGTGCCAGCAGTTTAGTCGGGACGGAATACGAGCAGTACTTC. It specifies CASSLVGTEYEQYF.

This clonotype was counted many times. This chain links TRBV27 with TRBJ1-1; 10 bases fit TRBD1. The V gene's germline CDR1 is MNHEY and CDR2 SMNVEV (reference sequence). The CDR3 loop spans 14 amino acids. The V segment lost 8 bases and the J segment 5 bases; nucleotides outside the gene matches: 8. The DNA for the CDR3 is TGTGCCAGCGGCCGACAGGGGGCTGGGACTGAAGCTTTCTTT. It codes for CASGRQGAGTEAFF.

The chain has TRBV3-1 and TRBJ1-5, with D tentatively TRBD1 (5 bases). The CDR3 runs to 13 residues. V gave up 4 bases and J gave up 6 bases, with 10 bases separating them. CDR1 LGHDT and CDR2 YNNKEL come from the germline V gene (reference sequence). CDR3 nucleotide sequence: TGTGCCAGCAGCCCAGACGGGGCTCAGCCCCAGCATTTT. As protein: CASSPDGAQPQHF.

This clonotype showed up just a few times. The chain employs TRBV11-1 and TRBJ2-2; D possibly corresponds to TRBD1 (5 bases). This CDR3 is built from 16 residues. V shed 5 bases and J shed 1 base, with 14 bases lying between them. Germline-derived CDR1 and CDR2 are SGHAT and FQDESV (reference sequence). The CDR3 reads CASSGLGRENTGELFF. The CDR3 region has the DNA TGTGCCAGCAGCGGCCTGGGCAGGGAGAACACCGGGGAGCTGTTTTTT.

This clonotype has a count of ten or more. V gene TRBV9 combines with J gene TRBJ2-7; unclear D gene. The CDR3 has 15 residues. The ends were cut back, 3 bases at V and 3 bases at J, with 16 bases in the middle. CDR1 and CDR2 from the germline V gene are SGDLS and YYNGEE. This CDR3 is CASSEGLGRIYEQYF. CDR3 bases: TGTGCCAGCAGCGAGGGTTTGGGCAGGATCTACGAGCAGTACTTC.

This clonotype showed up many times. This chain connects TRBV11-2 to TRBJ1-1; unclear D gene. CDR1 and CDR2 (germline): SGHAT, FQNNGV. The CDR3 runs 13 residues. Trimming removed 3 bases from V and 4 bases from J, with 9 bases in between. The CDR3 here is CASSLVASTEAFF. CDR3 nucleotide sequence: TGTGCCAGCAGCTTGGTGGCGAGCACTGAAGCTTTCTTT.

This clonotype was recorded many times. The genes are TRBV20-1 and TRBJ1-2; TRBD1 matches at 12 bases. The V gene end was trimmed by 4 bases and the J gene end by 4 bases; junction bases not matched to a gene: 10. The CDR3 covers 16 residues. CDR1 and CDR2 (germline): DFQATT, SNEGSKA (reference sequence). The CDR3 nucleotides read TGCAGTGCTACGGGGACAGGGGGCGTACTGCCCTATGGCTACACCTTC. Its translation is CSATGTGGVLPYGYTF.

This clonotype has a count of ten or more. The chain recombines TRBV28 with TRBJ2-7, with D possibly TRBD1 on 7 matching bases. This CDR3 has 15 amino acids. Trimming left V 5 bases short and J 2 bases short, with 16 bases between. Germline CDR1 reads MDHEN; CDR2 reads SYDVKM. The CDR3 reads CASSPRQGLPYEQYF. The CDR3, as DNA: TGTGCCAGCAGTCCCAGACAGGGACTCCCCTACGAGCAGTACTTC.

This clonotype was recorded at least ten times. V usage is TRBV12-3 or TRBV12-4 and J usage is TRBJ2-7, with D maybe TRBD1 (6 bases). Deletions cut 2 bases from V and 9 bases from J, with 11 bases between. The CDR3 length is 12 residues. In DNA, the CDR3 is TGTGCCAGCAGTTTATACAGGGAAGTGCAGTACTTC. Its protein product is CASSLYREVQYF.

The sample holds many counts of this clonotype. This sequence joins TRBV13 and TRBJ2-5, with D uncertain. V lost 3 bases and J 7 bases, leaving 12 bases between the germline ends. The CDR3 covers 13 residues. The V gene's germline CDR1 is PRHDT and CDR2 FYEKMQ (reference sequence). This CDR3 is CASSLETELTQYF. The CDR3 DNA reads as TGTGCCAGCAGCTTGGAGACGGAGTTGACCCAGTACTTC.

This clonotype was observed many times. The chain uses TRBV15 and TRBJ2-4, with D possibly being TRBD1 (5 bases). The CDR3 sequence is 14 residues long. The germline CDR1 and CDR2 sequences are LNHNV and YYDKDF (reference sequence). V lost 4 bases, J lost 1 base, and 8 bases lay in between. The CDR3 here is CATSNSGAKNIQYF. As DNA, the CDR3 is TGTGCCACCAGCAATTCAGGGGCCAAAAACATTCAGTACTTC.

This clonotype came up many times. The chain couples TRBV6-1 to TRBJ2-6; 10 positions match TRBD1. In germline, CDR1 is MNHNS, CDR2 SASEGT. The CDR3 contains 17 residues. The junction had 0 bases not matched to a gene; V was cut back by 1 base and J by 0 bases. The CDR3 region has the DNA TGTGCCAGCAGTGAAGGGACAGGGGGCTCTGGGGCCAACGTCCTGACTTTC. This codes for CASSEGTGGSGANVLTF.

This clonotype was observed many times. The chain combines TRBV2 with TRBJ2-7; D is tentatively TRBD1 or TRBD2 (5 bases each). This CDR3 is built from 14 residues. Germline CDR1 is SNHLY and CDR2 is FYNNEI. V was pared by 5 bases and J by 2 bases, with 13 bases between. The CDR3 DNA reads TGTGCCAGCAGTCAGTGGGACCGAACCTACGAGCAGTACTTC. Amino acid sequence: CASSQWDRTYEQYF.

The CDR3 bases are TGTGCCAGCACGATGACAGGGGTATCCTACGAGCAGTACTTC. Its protein product is CASTMTGVSYEQYF. The chain joins TRBV11-2 to TRBJ2-7; 8 bases match TRBD1. Losses at the gene ends were 7 bases for V and 1 base for J; bases not matched to a gene: 6. CDR3 length: 14 residues. Germline V gives CDR1 SGHAT, CDR2 FQNNGV.